This paragraph reports one T cell receptor (beta chain). The data were produced by immunoSEQ multiplex PCR, yet TCRdb's version contains in-frame clones alone and is incomplete. The table shows tens of thousands of clones, with about 93% occurring only once. CDR3 length: 17 amino acids. Germline-derived CDR1 and CDR2 are MGHRA and YSYEKL. V trimming: 3 bases; J trimming: 0 bases; junction bases outside the gene matches: 5. The data originate from a study of control samples from healthy donors and cancer patients. The V and J genes are TRBV4-1 and TRBJ2-1; 10 bases are shared with TRBD2. The source is a woman aged 45-65 years in good health. Sequenced material: blood. The CDR3 DNA reads as TGCGCCAGCAGCCACCCACTAGCGGGGAGCTCCTACAATGAGCAGTTCTTC. Translating it yields CASSHPLAGSSYNEQFF.